This T cell receptor (beta chain) is drawn from a study of T cells in Graves' hyperthyroidism and ophthalmopathy. V shed 2 bases and J 0 bases; nucleotides not matched to a gene: 7. This CDR3 is 16 amino acids long. Germline V lookup: CDR1 DFQATT, CDR2 SNEGSKA (reference sequence). The CDR3 regions of TCR beta were amplified from RNA transcripts. First-round RT-PCR of the TCR CDR3 relied on the HTBI primer set. Each CDR3 protein gets one entry after TCRdb re-called the multiplex PCR reads with MiXCR. The sample consists of approximately 300,000 distinct CDR3 sequences, around 15% of them appearing once. This clonotype was counted ten times or more.

The chain uses TRBV20-1 and TRBJ1-5, with 7 bases lining up with TRBD1. This TCR was recovered from a woman in her sixties or seventies with Graves' ophthalmopathy. The sample was blood. CDR3 region: CSARSYDRDSNQPQHF. In nucleotides, the CDR3 is TGCAGTGCTAGAAGCTACGACAGGGATAGCAATCAGCCCCAGCATTTT.